Presented here are 21 T cell receptor beta chains from one specimen sequenced in a study of T-cell reconstitution after alpha-beta-depleted transplantation in children. Using unique molecular identifiers, the investigators prepared the TCRbeta library. TCRdb re-called the PCR reads with MiXCR, one entry per CDR3 protein. The sample yields under 850,000 distinct CDR3 sequences, around 12% seen once. This material consisted of PBMCs, taken before TCRalphabeta/CD19-depleted stem cell transplant. The receptor set was obtained from a girl aged 2-10 years with congenital amegakaryocytic thrombocytopenia, due to receive a stem cell transplant.

The sample holds many counts of this clonotype. This chain connects TRBV3-1 to TRBJ2-7; a weak D match, TRBD2 (5 bases). This CDR3 comprises 14 residues. V was shortened by 5 bases and J by 5 bases, with 16 bases between the two germline ends. CDR1 is LGHDT, CDR2 YNNKEL, per germline (reference sequence). CDR3 residues: CASSERGSMNEQYF. The CDR3 coding sequence is TGTGCCAGCAGCGAACGTGGGAGTATGAACGAGCAGTACTTC.

V and J are TRBV12-5 and TRBJ2-3; 11 nucleotides align to TRBD2. The V and J ends lost 6 bases and 5 bases, in that order; junction bases with no gene match: 1. From germline, CDR1 is LGHNT and CDR2 FRNRAP. The CDR3 has 13 amino acids. This CDR3 is CASGTSGKDTQYF. The CDR3 bases are TGTGCTAGTGGGACTAGCGGGAAAGATACGCAGTATTTT.

The chain combines TRBV5-1 with TRBJ2-2; D unresolved. The V and J ends lost 1 base and 5 bases respectively, with 15 bases between them. The CDR3 runs 16 residues. Germline V CDR1 and CDR2: SGHRS, YFSETQ. CDR3 nucleotides: TGCGCCAGCAGCTTGTGGAAACCCCGCCAAACCGGGGAGCTGTTTTTT. It encodes CASSLWKPRQTGELFF. Together with reference TRBV5-1 and TRBJ2-2, the CDR3 gives the full variable domain: KAGVTQTPRYLIKTRGQQVTLSCSPISGHRSVSWYQQTPGQGLQFLFEYFSETQRNKGNFPGRFSGRQFSNSRSEMNVSTLELGDSALYLCASSLWKPRQTGELFFGEGSRLTVL.

CDR3 nucleotide sequence: TGCGCCAGCAGCTTGGTTTTGGGAGCCGGGAAAGAGCAGTACTTC. Its translation: CASSLVLGAGKEQYF. The rearrangement joins TRBV5-1 to TRBJ2-7; D might be TRBD2 (5 bases). This CDR3 contains 15 residues. Trimming removed 0 bases from V and 7 bases from J, with 17 bases in between. Per the germline V gene, CDR1 is SGHRS and CDR2 is YFSETQ.

This clonotype was picked up many times. In nucleotides, the CDR3 is TGCAGCATACGACACGTCCAAGAGACCCAGTACTTC. Translated: CSIRHVQETQYF. The gene calls are TRBV20-1 and TRBJ2-5; D not certain. Per germline, CDR1 DFQATT and CDR2 SNEGSKA (reference sequence). There are 12 residues in the CDR3.

This clonotype was detected only a few times. The chain joins TRBV18 to TRBJ2-5, with D uncertain. The length of the CDR3 is 14 residues. Germline CDR1 and CDR2: KGHSH and LQKENI. V shed 3 bases and J shed 3 bases, with 11 bases lying between them. The CDR3 DNA sequence: TGTGCCAGCTCACCCACGGGTCCTAAAGAGACCCAGTACTTC. It yields the protein CASSPTGPKETQYF.

This clonotype was observed at least ten times. V is TRBV7-3 and J is TRBJ2-3; 7 positions agree with TRBD2. Germline CDR1 is SGHTA and CDR2 is FQGTGA. Unmatched junction bases numbered 8, after V lost 8 bases and J lost 3 bases. The CDR3 runs to 14 residues. The CDR3 bases are TGTGCCAGCGGGGCGGGAGTTGTGACAGATACGCAGTATTTT. As protein: CASGAGVVTDTQYF.

V usage is TRBV7-2 and J usage is TRBJ2-5, with D unclear. Germline lookup yields CDR1 SGHTA and CDR2 FQGNSA. This CDR3 has 13 residues. Trimming cost V 3 bases and J 5 bases, with 10 bases left between them. The CDR3 DNA sequence: TGTGCCAGCAGCTTCGTCGGTAGGGAGACCCAGTACTTC. Its protein product is CASSFVGRETQYF.

The CDR3, as DNA: TGTGCCACCAGCCGGGAGCCCTACAATGAGCAGTTCTTC. It specifies CATSREPYNEQFF. J is TRBJ2-1 and V is TRBV15; D may be TRBD2 (6 bases). CDR1 LNHNV and CDR2 YYDKDF come from the germline V gene (reference sequence). Trimming removed 5 bases at V and 2 bases at J, with 7 bases between. The CDR3 length is 13 residues.

This clonotype appeared many times. The chain's CDR3 is CASSSARDYNSPLHF. The CDR3 DNA follows: TGCGCCAGCAGCTCAGCCAGGGACTATAATTCACCCCTCCACTTT. V usage is TRBV5-1 and J usage is TRBJ1-6, with D maybe TRBD1 (5 bases). CDR3 length: 15 residues. The V and J ends lost 3 bases and 3 bases respectively, with 10 bases between them. Germline CDR1 and CDR2: SGHRS and YFSETQ.

In its sample, this clonotype was seen many times. This chain links TRBV5-1 with TRBJ2-7; no reliable D call. Trimming shortened V by 0 bases and J by 4 bases, and 11 bases separated the two germline ends. CDR3 size: 14 residues. The germline V gene has CDR1 SGHRS and CDR2 YFSETQ. CDR3 sequence (DNA): TGCGCCAGCAGCTTGGACCTGTCCCCTTACGAGCAGTACTTC. It is translated as CASSLDLSPYEQYF.

This clonotype was seen repeatedly, ten times or more. The chain combines TRBV29-1 with TRBJ2-1; D unclear. Trimming left V 5 bases short and J 0 bases short, with 14 bases between. Germline V gene data show CDR1 as SQVTM and CDR2 as ANQGSEA. The CDR3 contains 15 residues. The CDR3 here is CSVNSRISSYNEQFF. The CDR3, as DNA: TGCAGCGTTAACTCGCGGATAAGCTCCTACAATGAGCAGTTCTTC.

This clonotype showed up many times. The V and J genes are TRBV5-1 and TRBJ1-1; TRBD1 agrees at 7 bases. The length of the CDR3 is 13 residues. The germline CDR1 and CDR2 sequences are SGHRS and YFSETQ. V trimming: 7 bases; J trimming: 5 bases; junction bases outside the gene matches: 8. CDR3 DNA: TGCGCCAGCTTCGTACAGGGGAGGACTGAAGCTTTCTTT. Its translation: CASFVQGRTEAFF.

This clonotype was detected many times. This chain connects TRBV10-3 to TRBJ2-3; the D gene is possibly TRBD1 (6 bases). Germline CDR1 reads ENHRY; CDR2 reads SYGVKD. The V end lost 1 base, the J end lost 1 base, and 6 bases lay between the germline ends. The CDR3 contains 14 residues. Written as DNA, the CDR3 is TGTGCCATCAGTGAGTGGACAGGCACAGATACGCAGTATTTT. This gives the protein CAISEWTGTDTQYF.

This clonotype was counted only a few times. The CDR3 loop reads CASTKDSQTYNEQFF. CDR3 nucleotides: TGTGCCAGCACCAAGGACAGCCAGACCTACAATGAGCAGTTCTTC. This chain joins TRBV9 and TRBJ2-1; TRBD1 is a possible D gene (6 bases). The CDR3 is 15 amino acids. CDR1 and CDR2 from the germline V gene are SGDLS and YYNGEE. Trimming took 6 bases from V and 2 from J, leaving 15 bases between them.

This chain links TRBV5-1 with TRBJ2-7, with D perhaps matching TRBD2 (5 bases). The CDR3 is made up of 14 amino acids. Germline assignment: CDR1 SGHRS and CDR2 YFSETQ. Trimming left V 4 bases short and J 2 bases short, with 13 bases between. The CDR3 DNA reads TGCGCCAGCAGCCAGGAGATGCGGGCCTACGAGCAGTACTTC. Translated: CASSQEMRAYEQYF.

Only a few counts were recorded for this clonotype. The chain couples TRBV3-1 to TRBJ2-1, with D perhaps TRBD1 (6 bases). The CDR3 length is 16 residues. V was pared by 0 bases and J by 10 bases, with 19 bases between. Germline values: CDR1 LGHDT, CDR2 YNNKEL (reference sequence). Written as DNA, the CDR3 is TGTGCCAGCAGCCAAGATGGAGGACAGCCATCGACAGAGCAGTTCTTC. Residues: CASSQDGGQPSTEQFF.

This clonotype has a count of ten or more. V gene TRBV5-1 combines with J gene TRBJ2-1; 8 positions agree with TRBD1. Germline lookup yields CDR1 SGHRS and CDR2 YFSETQ. This CDR3 comprises 14 residues. V shed 0 bases and J 8 bases; nucleotides not matched to a gene: 4. CDR3 in DNA: TGCGCCAGCAGCTTGGGGACAGGGCAATATGAGCAGTTCTTC. This encodes CASSLGTGQYEQFF.

The table lists this clonotype with many counts. The chain combines TRBV20-1 with TRBJ2-7; 11 nucleotides agree with TRBD2. Germline V gene data show CDR1 as DFQATT and CDR2 as SNEGSKA (reference sequence). V shed 3 bases and J 2 bases; nucleotides not matched to a gene: 0. This CDR3 contains 13 residues. CDR3 in amino acids: CSARTSGTYEQYF. In nucleotides, the CDR3 is TGCAGTGCTAGGACTAGCGGGACCTACGAGCAGTACTTC.

CDR3 bases: TGTGCCAGCAGCCGCATACTAGCGACTAGCACAGATACGCAGTATTTT. Protein: CASSRILATSTDTQYF. The V gene is TRBV5-4, the J gene TRBJ2-3; 7 positions agree with TRBD2. The J segment lost 0 bases and the V segment lost 4 bases, leaving 8 bases of the junction unmatched. This CDR3 spans 16 amino acids. Germline V gene sequence: CDR1 SGHNT, CDR2 YYREEE (reference sequence). Using reference TRBV5-4 and TRBJ2-3 for the parts outside the CDR3, the full variable domain is ETGVTQSPTHLIKTRGQQVTLRCSSQSGHNTVSWYQQALGQGPQFIFQYYREEENGRGNFPPRFSGLQFPNYSSELNVNALELDDSALYLCASSRILATSTDTQYFGPGTRLTVL.

This clonotype was picked up many times. J is TRBJ2-3 and V is TRBV5-1; no clear D gene. CDR3 length: 15 amino acids. The germline CDR1 and CDR2 sequences are SGHRS and YFSETQ. V was trimmed by 4 bases and J by 2 bases, leaving 14 bases between them. CDR3 nucleotide sequence: TGCGCCAGCAGCCCTCCTCTGGACCACACAGATACGCAGTATTTT. Translating gives CASSPPLDHTDTQYF.